This entry lists 23 T cell receptor beta chains sequenced from one sample in a study of blood T cell repertoires in COVID-19. Assay used: immunoSEQ multiplex PCR; TCRdb lists only in-frame clones, some missing. This table has approximately 150,000 clones, about 80% appearing once. The sequenced sample consisted of peripheral blood. The receptors derive from a human donor in a cohort sampled during active COVID-19.

The chain uses TRBV6-6 and TRBJ1-1, with D possibly TRBD1 on 6 matching bases. CDR3 length: 13 residues. The germline V gene encodes CDR1 MNHNY and CDR2 SVGAGI (reference sequence). V shed 7 bases and J shed 1 base, with 10 bases lying between them. This CDR3 is CASKIQGNTEAFF. In nucleotides, the CDR3 is TGTGCCAGCAAGATACAGGGGAACACTGAAGCTTTCTTT.

The chain links TRBV6-5 to TRBJ1-5; D gene unclear. This CDR3 is built from 14 residues. The V end was cut by 5 bases, the J end by 3 bases, with 11 bases between. Germline CDR1 MNHEY, CDR2 SVGAGI. CDR3 bases: TGTGCCAGCAGTCCGTCTGGCAACAATCAGCCCCAGCATTTT. Protein: CASSPSGNNQPQHF.

CDR3 loop: CASSLVGSGEQFF. CDR3 nucleotides: TGTGCCAGCAGCTTAGTAGGGTCGGGGGAGCAGTTCTTC. V is TRBV7-8 and J is TRBJ2-1; a weak D match, TRBD2 (5 bases). Germline lookup yields CDR1 SGHVS and CDR2 FQNEAQ. There are 13 residues in the CDR3. V was clipped by 1 base and J by 10 bases, with 11 bases between them.

This clone was seen more than once but under ten times. The chain uses TRBV13 and TRBJ2-3; D might be TRBD2 (6 bases). CDR1 and CDR2 (germline): PRHDT, FYEKMQ (reference sequence). The CDR3 sequence is 18 residues long. V lost 5 bases to trimming and J lost 6 bases, with 27 bases between them. The CDR3 DNA is TGTGCCAGCAGCCACCGTCCGTTTCCCTCTAGCGCGCTGGATACGCAGTATTTT. Protein: CASSHRPFPSSALDTQYF.

DNA for the CDR3: TGCAGTTCAAACTTCCTCTACGAGCAGTACTTC. Translating it yields CSSNFLYEQYF. V is TRBV20-1 and J is TRBJ2-7; D not resolved. This CDR3 region has 11 residues. Trimming pared 8 bases from V and 3 bases from J, leaving 11 bases between. Per the germline V gene, CDR1 is DFQATT and CDR2 is SNEGSKA (reference sequence).

This clone was seen a handful of times. CDR3 sequence: CASSLSYGTPYEQYF. The CDR3 coding sequence is TGTGCCAGCAGTTTATCGTATGGGACACCCTACGAGCAGTACTTC. The chain joins TRBV27 to TRBJ2-7; a possible D gene is TRBD1 (6 bases). The length of the CDR3 is 15 residues. The germline V gene encodes CDR1 MNHEY and CDR2 SMNVEV (reference sequence). V gave up 0 bases and J gave up 2 bases, with 11 bases separating them.

This clone was seen a single time. This chain connects TRBV7-2 to TRBJ1-2; D is possibly TRBD1 (5 bases). This CDR3 region has 15 residues. V gave up 1 base and J gave up 6 bases, with 15 bases separating them. Per germline, CDR1 SGHTA and CDR2 FQGNSA. The CDR3 DNA reads TGTGCCAGCAGCTTAGTGCCGGGGGGGGTTGATGGCTACACCTTC. Residues: CASSLVPGGVDGYTF.

The V and J genes are TRBV5-1 and TRBJ1-2, with D unresolved. Trimming left V 2 bases short and J 3 bases short, with 11 bases between. This CDR3 has 14 amino acids. The V gene's germline CDR1 is SGHRS and CDR2 YFSETQ. The CDR3 sequence is CASSLIQRDYGYTF. Written as DNA, the CDR3 is TGCGCCAGCAGCTTAATCCAACGGGACTATGGCTACACCTTC.

The rearrangement uses TRBV5-1 and TRBJ2-3; D might be TRBD2 (6 bases). The CDR3 is 15 residues long. Per the germline V gene, CDR1 is SGHRS and CDR2 is YFSETQ. The V end was cut by 2 bases, the J end by 2 bases, with 12 bases between. The CDR3 region has the DNA TGCGCCAGCAGCTTTAGCGGCCTATACACAGATACGCAGTATTTT. Amino acid sequence: CASSFSGLYTDTQYF. The full variable domain, rest sourced from reference TRBV5-1 and TRBJ2-3, is KAGVTQTPRYLIKTRGQQVTLSCSPISGHRSVSWYQQTPGQGLQFLFEYFSETQRNKGNFPGRFSGRQFSNSRSEMNVSTLELGDSALYLCASSFSGLYTDTQYFGPGTRLTVL.

V gene TRBV2 combines with J gene TRBJ1-1, with D perhaps TRBD1 (5 bases). Germline V gene lookup returns CDR1 SNHLY and CDR2 FYNNEI. This CDR3 is built from 15 residues. V was shortened by 6 bases and J by 7 bases, with 21 bases between the two germline ends. DNA for the CDR3: TGTGCCAGCAGGTACACAGATCAAAGGGGTTTTGAAGCTTTCTTT. Its translation: CASRYTDQRGFEAFF. Full variable domain (rest looked up from reference TRBV2 and TRBJ1-1): EPEVTQTPSHQVTQMGQEVILRCVPISNHLYFYWYRQILGQKVEFLVSFYNNEISEKSEIFDDQFSVERPDGSNFTLKIRSTKLEDSAMYFCASRYTDQRGFEAFFGQGTRLTVV.

The genes are TRBV5-1 and TRBJ2-7; 10 nucleotides agree with TRBD1. V was clipped by 0 bases and J by 6 bases; unmatched bases: 9. The CDR3 runs 16 residues. Germline V lookup: CDR1 SGHRS, CDR2 YFSETQ. The CDR3 DNA is TGCGCCAGCAGCTTGGGTTTGGTAGGACAGGGGGGCGAGCAGTACTTC. It encodes CASSLGLVGQGGEQYF.

The rearrangement uses TRBV19 and TRBJ2-6, with a possible D match to TRBD2 (7 bases). This CDR3 has 16 amino acids. CDR1 is LNHDA and CDR2 is SQIVND in the germline V gene (reference sequence). V lost 7 bases and J lost 0, with 13 bases in between. As DNA, the CDR3 is TGTGCCAGTACCCAGGGGAGGGGCTCTGGGGCCAACGTCCTGACTTTC. Protein product: CASTQGRGSGANVLTF. The complete variable domain, with remaining parts taken from reference TRBV19 and TRBJ2-6, reads DGGITQSPKYLFRKEGQNVTLSCEQNLNHDAMYWYRQDPGQGLRLIYYSQIVNDFQKGDIAEGYSVSREKKESFPLTVTSAQKNPTAFYLCASTQGRGSGANVLTFGAGSRLTVL.

The gene calls are TRBV19 and TRBJ1-1; no clear D gene. The CDR3 runs to 13 residues. Trimming removed 5 bases from V and 0 bases from J, with 7 bases in between. Germline CDR1 is LNHDA and CDR2 is SQIVND (reference sequence). The CDR3 DNA reads TGTGCCAGTAGTCAAGCCGTGAACACTGAAGCTTTCTTT. Protein: CASSQAVNTEAFF.

The rearrangement links TRBV11-2 to TRBJ1-1, with 8 bases that match TRBD1. V shed 1 base and J 3 bases; nucleotides not matched to a gene: 10. This CDR3 has 17 residues. Germline assignment: CDR1 SGHAT and CDR2 FQNNGV. The CDR3, as DNA: TGTGCCAGCAGCTTAGGGACAGGGAGGTGGGGGGACACTGAAGCTTTCTTT. This encodes CASSLGTGRWGDTEAFF.

This chain joins TRBV19 and TRBJ2-5, with D possibly being TRBD2 (6 bases). This CDR3 spans 17 amino acids. Germline V gene data show CDR1 as LNHDA and CDR2 as SQIVND (reference sequence). The germline V and J ends were trimmed by 1 base and 2 bases, with 17 bases remaining between them. The CDR3 DNA sequence: TGTGCCAGTAGTATAGGATGGGGAGCGGGTAAACAAGAGACCCAGTACTTC. As protein: CASSIGWGAGKQETQYF.

V usage is TRBV19 and J usage is TRBJ2-1; the match to TRBD2 covers 10 bases. In germline, CDR1 is LNHDA, CDR2 SQIVND (reference sequence). V lost 2 bases and J lost 0; bases outside the gene matches: 4. The CDR3 runs to 17 residues. The CDR3, as DNA: TGTGCCAGTAGTATACGAGCGGGAGGGAGCTCCTACAATGAGCAGTTCTTC. Its protein product is CASSIRAGGSSYNEQFF.

The table lists this clone with a count of one. V is TRBV7-8 and J is TRBJ2-1; tentative D call: TRBD2 (5 bases). The germline V gene has CDR1 SGHVS and CDR2 FQNEAQ. The germline V and J ends were trimmed by 5 bases and 5 bases, with 16 bases remaining between them. The CDR3 consists of 15 residues. CDR3 residues: CASSHASYYNNEQFF. CDR3 nucleotide sequence: TGTGCCAGCAGCCATGCTAGCTACTATAACAATGAGCAGTTCTTC.

This clone was seen just once. The rearrangement uses TRBV5-1 and TRBJ2-5; no clear D gene. The CDR3 is made up of 14 amino acids. Germline lookup yields CDR1 SGHRS and CDR2 YFSETQ. The V and J ends lost 0 bases and 5 bases respectively, with 11 bases between them. CDR3 sequence reads: CASSLVAGRETQYF. The CDR3 DNA reads as TGCGCCAGCAGCTTGGTGGCAGGTCGGGAGACCCAGTACTTC.

The chain combines TRBV7-3 with TRBJ1-2; D may be TRBD1 (5 bases). CDR1 is SGHTA, CDR2 FQGTGA, per germline. This CDR3 is 13 amino acids long. Trimming shortened V by 5 bases and J by 8 bases, and 15 bases separated the two germline ends. The CDR3, as DNA: TGTGCCAGCAGCCCCCATGCAGGGTACGGCTACACCTTC. Translated: CASSPHAGYGYTF.

This clone has just a few counts. The chain is built from TRBV19 and TRBJ2-3; TRBD1 agrees at 9 bases. The CDR3 has 14 amino acids. J lost 5 bases, V lost 9 bases, and 9 bases had no gene match. CDR1 is LNHDA, CDR2 SQIVND, per germline (reference sequence). Written as DNA, the CDR3 is TGTGCCAGCACTACACAGGGGGCTAAAGATACGCAGTATTTT. Translated: CASTTQGAKDTQYF.

CDR3 sequence (DNA): TGTGCCACCTACCCGGGACTAGCGGGCACAGATACGCAGTATTTT. This codes for CATYPGLAGTDTQYF. The chain is built from TRBV2 and TRBJ2-3, with 11 positions matching TRBD2. V shed 10 bases and J 1 base; nucleotides not matched to a gene: 7. Germline values: CDR1 SNHLY, CDR2 FYNNEI. The CDR3 has 15 residues. Variable domain in full (rest from reference TRBV2 and TRBJ2-3): EPEVTQTPSHQVTQMGQEVILRCVPISNHLYFYWYRQILGQKVEFLVSFYNNEISEKSEIFDDQFSVERPDGSNFTLKIRSTKLEDSAMYFCATYPGLAGTDTQYFGPGTRLTVL.

The CDR3 DNA follows: TGTGCCAGCAGCTTGCGGAACGGCCCCAATACGCAGTATTTT. Amino acids: CASSLRNGPNTQYF. The genes are TRBV7-9 and TRBJ2-3, with no clear D. CDR1 and CDR2 from the germline V gene are SEHNR and FQNEAQ (reference sequence). The CDR3 has 14 residues. V was trimmed by 3 bases and J by 7 bases, leaving 14 bases between them. Looking up the rest from reference TRBV7-9 and TRBJ2-3 gives the full variable domain: DTGVSQNPRHKITKRGQNVTFRCDPISEHNRLYWYRQTLGQGPEFLTYFQNEAQLEKSRLLSDRFSAERPKGSFSTLEIQRTEQGDSAMYLCASSLRNGPNTQYFGPGTRLTVL.

V gene TRBV14 combines with J gene TRBJ2-7; 9 bases match TRBD1. CDR3 length: 15 amino acids. The germline gives CDR1 SGHDN, CDR2 FVKESK. V was pared by 3 bases and J by 5 bases, with 8 bases of the junction left unmatched. The CDR3 spells CASSHTGGPWDEQYF. The DNA of the CDR3 is TGTGCCAGCAGCCATACAGGGGGCCCTTGGGACGAGCAGTACTTC.